The 22 T cell receptor beta chains in this list originate from one sample, sequenced in a study of blood T cell repertoires in COVID-19. The data were produced by immunoSEQ multiplex PCR, yet TCRdb's version contains in-frame clones alone and is incomplete. The sample lists 350,000 to 450,000 clones, over 75% occurring once. The sample comprised PBMCs or T cells enriched from blood (not recorded which). The receptors were gathered from a man aged 25-45 years who had recovered from COVID-19.

DNA for the CDR3: TGTGCCAGCAGCATAGGTATGTCCCGAAGACACACAGATACGCAGTATTTT. Translating it yields CASSIGMSRRHTDTQYF. The chain is built from TRBV7-8 and TRBJ2-3; unclear D gene. CDR3 length equals 17 residues. Germline-derived CDR1 and CDR2 are SGHVS and FQNEAQ. Trimming removed 5 bases from V and 2 bases from J, with 20 bases in between.

Notes on this clone: Different DNA sequences within this sample yield the same CDR3. The chain couples TRBV27 to TRBJ2-2; D is unclear. Trimming stripped 4 bases from V and 3 bases from J, with 3 bases between. Per the germline V gene, CDR1 is MNHEY and CDR2 is SMNVEV (reference sequence). The CDR3 contains 12 residues. The CDR3 DNA follows: TGTGCCAGCAGTTCCTACACCGGGGAGCTGTTTTTT. Its protein product is CASSSYTGELFF.

J is TRBJ1-1 and V is TRBV5-1; D remains unclear. V lost 4 bases, J lost 4 bases, and 11 bases lay in between. The CDR3 extends over 13 amino acids. From germline, CDR1 is SGHRS and CDR2 YFSETQ. The CDR3 DNA follows: TGCGCCAGCAGCGATCAGAGAGGCACTGAAGCTTTCTTT. Amino acids: CASSDQRGTEAFF.

The chain links TRBV5-1 to TRBJ2-1; TRBD1 might be the D (6 bases). The CDR3 runs 13 residues. CDR1 is SGHRS and CDR2 is YFSETQ in the germline V gene. V lost 2 bases and J 13 bases, leaving 16 bases between the germline ends. The CDR3 DNA is TGCGCCAGCAGCTTCCAGGTACAGGGAAATCAGTTCTTC. Amino acids: CASSFQVQGNQFF.

Concerning this clone: Additional DNA sequences in this sample encode the identical CDR3. The V and J genes are TRBV18 and TRBJ1-1, with TRBD1 matching over 9 bases. This CDR3 region has 14 residues. The ends lost 3 bases at V and 1 base at J; junction bases unmatched: 0. The V gene's germline CDR1 is KGHSH and CDR2 LQKENI. This chain's CDR3 is CASSPGQGNTEAFF. The CDR3 region has the DNA TGTGCCAGCTCACCGGGACAGGGGAACACTGAAGCTTTCTTT.

V usage is TRBV28 and J usage is TRBJ2-3, with a tentative D call TRBD2 (6 bases). Trimming shortened V by 3 bases and J by 0 bases, and 16 bases separated the two germline ends. The V gene's germline CDR1 is MDHEN and CDR2 SYDVKM. The CDR3 runs to 17 residues. The CDR3 here is CASSFIFEEGSTDTQYF. Here the CDR3 DNA reads TGTGCCAGCAGTTTCATCTTTGAGGAGGGTAGCACAGATACGCAGTATTTT.

On this clone itself: Relative to the germline gene, one junction end is altered; a read error may explain this. The chain carries TRBV5-3 and TRBJ1-5, with D unresolved. TRBV5-3 has ORF status, its function being uncertain. The CDR3 runs 16 residues. Here the CDR3 DNA reads TGTGTCAGAAGCCAAGACGCTGGGCCGGGGAATCAGCCCCAGCATTTT. It is translated as CVRSQDAGPGNQPQHF.

The gene calls are TRBV5-1 and TRBJ1-6; D unresolved. V lost 4 bases, J lost 10 bases, and 12 bases lay in between. Germline values: CDR1 SGHRS, CDR2 YFSETQ. CDR3 length: 13 residues. The CDR3 bases are TGCGCCAGCAGCCCCGGGGAAGGGTCACCCCTCCACTTT. Its protein product is CASSPGEGSPLHF.

The chain combines TRBV7-8 with TRBJ1-3, with D possibly being TRBD1 (5 bases). The length of the CDR3 is 16 residues. V lost 3 bases and J lost 3, with 15 bases in between. The germline V gene has CDR1 SGHVS and CDR2 FQNEAQ. DNA for the CDR3: TGTGCCAGCAGCTTTAGGCCGCCGACAGATGGAAACACCATATATTTT. Translation gives CASSFRPPTDGNTIYF.

The chain combines TRBV30 with TRBJ2-7; TRBD1 might be the D (5 bases). The CDR3 has 16 residues. Germline CDR1 and CDR2: GTSNPN and SVGIG (reference sequence). Trimming cost V 4 bases and J 2 bases, with 21 bases left between them. The CDR3 spells CAWTVGAATVAYEQYF. The CDR3 DNA reads TGTGCCTGGACCGTAGGGGCAGCAACCGTAGCCTACGAGCAGTACTTC.

The J gene is TRBJ2-1, the V gene TRBV7-6, with 9 bases lining up with TRBD2. The V segment lost 1 base and the J segment 4 bases; nucleotides outside the gene matches: 5. CDR3 size: 16 residues. Germline assignment: CDR1 SGHVS and CDR2 FNYEAQ. The DNA for the CDR3 is TGTGCCAGCAGCTTAGGCCTAGCGGGGTTTTACAATGAGCAGTTCTTC. It codes for CASSLGLAGFYNEQFF.

The gene calls are TRBV6-5 and TRBJ2-7, with 8 bases identical to TRBD1. CDR1 and CDR2 (germline): MNHEY, SVGAGI. The CDR3 covers 16 residues. V lost 0 bases, J lost 2 bases, and 6 bases stayed unmatched. CDR3 in DNA: TGTGCCAGCAGTTACTCGGGACAGGTGTCTACCTACGAGCAGTACTTC. As protein: CASSYSGQVSTYEQYF.

This chain uses TRBV10-3 with TRBJ2-7, with 11 bases aligning to TRBD2. With 5 bases clipped from V and 3 bases from J, the junction kept 18 bases outside the gene matches. The CDR3 has 19 amino acids. Germline CDR1 is ENHRY and CDR2 is SYGVKD. CDR3 DNA sequence: TGTGCCATCAGTCCAAGGGAGGGGCTAGCGGGAGGCGGGGACTACGAGCAGTACTTC. Translating it yields CAISPREGLAGGGDYEQYF.

V is TRBV18 and J is TRBJ1-4; 8 bases fit TRBD1. The CDR3 sequence is 15 residues long. The germline gives CDR1 KGHSH, CDR2 LQKENI. V lost 2 bases, J lost 5 bases, and 4 bases stayed unmatched. CDR3 nucleotide sequence: TGTGCCAGCTCACCAATGAGGACAGGGAATGAAAAACTGTTTTTT. Its translation is CASSPMRTGNEKLFF.

CDR3 in DNA: TGTGCCAGCAGTTATTCTAGTTTAACCTACGAGCAGTACTTC. Encoded protein: CASSYSSLTYEQYF. The J gene is TRBJ2-7, the V gene TRBV6-5, with D unresolved. V dropped 3 bases and J dropped 2 bases, with 11 bases sitting between them. CDR1 and CDR2 from the germline V gene are MNHEY and SVGAGI. The CDR3 covers 14 residues.

The V and J genes are TRBV19 and TRBJ1-5, with 9 bases identical to TRBD1. From germline, CDR1 is LNHDA and CDR2 SQIVND (reference sequence). Trimming removed 3 bases from V and 3 bases from J; junction bases left unmatched: 9. The CDR3 has 17 amino acids. DNA for the CDR3: TGTGCCAGTAGTATCAGGACAGGGGACGGGAACAATCAGCCCCAGCATTTT. This gives the protein CASSIRTGDGNNQPQHF.

Comment on this clone: One junction end does not reproduce the germline sequence, and a read error may be involved. This chain joins TRBV6-2 or TRBV6-3 and TRBJ2-5; 7 nucleotides match TRBD2. The CDR3 totals 15 residues. Looked up from germline, CDR1 is MNHEY and CDR2 is SVGEGT. The CDR3 sequence: CASSFGGGAQEAQYF. CDR3 nucleotides: TGTGCCAGCAGTTTTGGCGGGGGAGCCCAAGAGGCCCAGTACTTC.

There are a few counts of this clone. The chain is built from TRBV12-3 or TRBV12-4 and TRBJ2-1; weak D call: TRBD2 (5 bases). The V end lost 5 bases, the J end lost 6 bases, and 11 bases lay between the germline ends. This CDR3 is 13 amino acids long. This chain's CDR3 is CASSGSSVNEQFF. As DNA, the CDR3 is TGTGCCAGCAGTGGTAGTAGCGTCAATGAGCAGTTCTTC.

The chain has TRBV7-2 and TRBJ1-5, with TRBD1 matching over 8 bases. This CDR3 spans 14 amino acids. CDR1 is SGHTA and CDR2 is FQGNSA in the germline V gene. Trimming at V came to 5 bases and at J to 6 bases, leaving 6 bases not matched to a gene. CDR3 amino acids: CASSRGQGTQPQHF. The CDR3 DNA sequence: TGTGCCAGCAGCCGCGGACAGGGCACTCAGCCCCAGCATTTT.

The rearrangement joins TRBV7-9 to TRBJ1-4; perhaps TRBD1 as D (6 bases). The ends were cut back, 5 bases at V and 7 bases at J, with 14 bases in the middle. Germline V gene sequence: CDR1 SEHNR, CDR2 FQNEAQ (reference sequence). This CDR3 is 14 amino acids long. CDR3 residues: CASSPGGAREKLFF. The CDR3 DNA reads TGTGCCAGCAGCCCCGGGGGGGCTCGTGAAAAACTGTTTTTT.

This chain joins TRBV19 and TRBJ2-5, with TRBD2 as a possible D gene (7 bases). V lost 10 bases, J lost 5 bases, and 17 bases lay in between. Germline V gene lookup returns CDR1 LNHDA and CDR2 SQIVND (reference sequence). This CDR3 is built from 13 residues. The CDR3 protein is CATSWGGAETQYF. The CDR3 bases are TGTGCCACCTCCTGGGGGGGGGCTGAGACCCAGTACTTC.

This clone was found a few times. The chain links TRBV29-1 to TRBJ1-2; TRBD1 might be the D (6 bases). V lost 4 bases and J lost 2, with 14 bases in between. The length of the CDR3 is 14 residues. CDR1 is SQVTM, CDR2 ANQGSEA, per germline. CDR3: CSVAKQGTNYGYTF. CDR3 sequence (DNA): TGCAGCGTTGCAAAGCAGGGGACAAACTATGGCTACACCTTC.